What follows describes a single TCR beta chain. Its specificity is not known. Every bit of the isolated RNA underwent reverse transcription, so sequencing read expressed TCRB transcripts. Measured with immunoSEQ multiplex PCR; TCRdb has only the in-frame clones, and not every one. The table records almost 350,000 clones, over 7% of them present only once. This sample is part of a study of beta chain features in type 1 diabetes. Broader study findings: Significant though moderate, a shortening of TCRB CDR3s appeared in all four CD4+ subsets of Type 1 diabetes patients.

V was trimmed by 0 bases and J by 7 bases, leaving 7 bases between them. The length of the CDR3 is 13 residues. Germline V gives CDR1 LGHNA, CDR2 YSLEER. The source material was central memory CD4+ T cells from blood. The chain has TRBV4-3 and TRBJ2-1; a weak D match, TRBD1 (5 bases). The sequence was collected from a man under 40 with type 1 diabetes. The CDR3 nucleotides read TGCGCCAGCAGCCAAGATTCAGGGAATGAGCAGTTCTTC. Its translation is CASSQDSGNEQFF.